Each of the 19 T cell receptor beta chains below was sequenced from the same sample in a study of neurological immune-mediated disorders. TCRdb redid the calling of the 5' RACE reads with MiXCR, one entry per CDR3 protein. The data show about 55,000 distinct CDR3 sequences, roughly 4.6% seen once. The sequenced material came from PBMCs. The receptors were sampled from a man aged 45-65 years with multiple sclerosis.

This clonotype was observed a handful of times. The chain uses TRBV7-9 and TRBJ2-5; TRBD1 matches at 7 bases. The V gene's germline CDR1 is SEHNR and CDR2 FQNEAQ (reference sequence). The CDR3 runs to 17 residues. V shed 5 bases and J 5 bases; nucleotides not matched to a gene: 17. The CDR3, as DNA: TGTGCCAGCAGCCCGACCGCCGGGACAGTTGTGCTGGAGACCCAGTACTTC. It specifies CASSPTAGTVVLETQYF.

Many counts were recorded for this clonotype. The chain carries TRBV3-1 and TRBJ2-7; no definite D call. V gave up 2 bases and J gave up 3 bases, with 2 bases separating them. CDR3 size: 11 residues. In germline, CDR1 is LGHDT, CDR2 YNNKEL (reference sequence). The CDR3 loop reads CASSQFYEQYF. The CDR3 DNA reads as TGTGCCAGCAGCCAATTCTACGAGCAGTACTTC.

In its sample, this clonotype was seen many times. The chain joins TRBV4-1 to TRBJ2-1, with D possibly TRBD1 on 6 matching bases. V shed 4 bases and J shed 7 bases, with 20 bases lying between them. The CDR3 length is 16 residues. Looked up from germline, CDR1 is MGHRA and CDR2 is YSYEKL. The CDR3 DNA is TGCGCCAGCAGCCGGAGCCTTTCACAGGGCGGGAATGAGCAGTTCTTC. Protein: CASSRSLSQGGNEQFF.

This clonotype was found a few times. The V and J genes are TRBV14 and TRBJ2-5; 9 nucleotides line up with TRBD2. The germline V gene encodes CDR1 SGHDN and CDR2 FVKESK. V was clipped by 4 bases and J by 1 base; unmatched bases: 7. The CDR3 runs 16 residues. Here the CDR3 DNA reads TGTGCCAGCAGCCTCCTGGGCGGGAGGGCCCAAGAGACCCAGTACTTC. It encodes CASSLLGGRAQETQYF.

This clonotype was recorded many times. The chain links TRBV10-2 to TRBJ2-2; D uncertain. With 5 bases removed from V and 5 bases from J, the gap between germline ends came to 9 bases. The CDR3 has 13 residues. The V gene's germline CDR1 is WSHSY and CDR2 SAAADI. The CDR3 loop reads CASSTVGTGELFF. DNA for the CDR3: TGCGCCAGCAGTACCGTTGGGACCGGGGAGCTGTTTTTT.

This clonotype came up many times. The rearrangement uses TRBV6-5 and TRBJ2-7, with D hard to call. Germline CDR1 and CDR2: MNHEY and SVGAGI. CDR3 size: 12 residues. Deletions cut 5 bases from V and 0 bases from J, with 5 bases between. CDR3 bases: TGTGCCAGCAGTGGTAGCTCCTACGAGCAGTACTTC. This encodes CASSGSSYEQYF.

There are many counts of this clonotype. The genes are TRBV5-1 and TRBJ1-2; D is unresolved. CDR1 and CDR2 (germline): SGHRS, YFSETQ. The V and J ends lost 1 base and 2 bases respectively, with 12 bases between them. This CDR3 contains 15 residues. DNA for the CDR3: TGCGCCAGCAGCTTGTATGGCCGCGGGAACTATGGCTACACCTTC. Translating gives CASSLYGRGNYGYTF.

CDR3 sequence (DNA): TGCAGTGCTCGGGAAATAGCGGGGACCCAGTACTTC. This codes for CSAREIAGTQYF. This chain uses TRBV20-1 with TRBJ2-5; 7 nucleotides agree with TRBD2. The CDR3 totals 12 residues. J lost 7 bases, V lost 5 bases, and 7 bases had no gene match. Germline CDR1 is DFQATT and CDR2 is SNEGSKA (reference sequence).

In its sample, this clonotype was seen many times. The rearrangement links TRBV2 to TRBJ2-4; D is ambiguous. The CDR3 spans 15 residues. The germline V and J ends were trimmed by 11 bases and 0 bases, with 17 bases remaining between them. The V gene's germline CDR1 is SNHLY and CDR2 FYNNEI. The CDR3, as DNA: TGTGCCGAGACGCCAGACTTATTAGCCAAAAACATTCAGTACTTC. As protein: CAETPDLLAKNIQYF.

This clonotype was detected many times. The chain joins TRBV20-1 to TRBJ1-2, with unresolved D. The CDR3 contains 11 residues. Germline V lookup: CDR1 DFQATT, CDR2 SNEGSKA (reference sequence). V lost 8 bases, J lost 2 bases, and 9 bases lay in between. This CDR3 reads CSPGSNYGYTF. CDR3 nucleotide sequence: TGCAGTCCGGGGTCCAACTATGGCTACACCTTC.

This clonotype was seen repeatedly, ten times or more. The chain is built from TRBV10-3 and TRBJ1-1; D not certain. Trimming took 3 bases from V and 0 from J, leaving 8 bases between them. The CDR3 is 14 amino acids. Germline CDR1 reads ENHRY; CDR2 reads SYGVKD. Here the CDR3 DNA reads TGTGCCATCAGTGATCTAATCATGAACACTGAAGCTTTCTTT. Translation gives CAISDLIMNTEAFF.

This clonotype has ten or more counts. The chain employs TRBV4-1 and TRBJ1-5; 7 bases map to TRBD1. Trimming cost V 3 bases and J 2 bases; bases outside gene matches: 4. In germline, CDR1 is MGHRA, CDR2 YSYEKL. CDR3 size: 15 residues. CDR3 amino acids: CASSHTGVGNQPQHF. Here the CDR3 DNA reads TGCGCCAGCAGCCATACAGGGGTGGGCAATCAGCCCCAGCATTTT.

Only a few counts were recorded for this clonotype. This rearrangement joins TRBV7-6 to TRBJ1-6; perhaps TRBD1 as D (5 bases). Between the trimmed V and J ends, which lost 5 bases and 10 bases, there was a span of 18 bases. Germline V lookup: CDR1 SGHVS, CDR2 FNYEAQ. This CDR3 is built from 15 residues. DNA for the CDR3: TGTGCCAGCAGCCCTATAGGAGGGGTTGACTCACCCCTCCACTTT. It encodes CASSPIGGVDSPLHF.

In its sample, this clonotype was seen many times. This sequence joins TRBV7-9 and TRBJ2-7; TRBD2 matches at 10 bases. V lost 4 bases to trimming and J lost 2 bases; unmatched junction nucleotides: 2. CDR1 and CDR2 from the germline V gene are SEHNR and FQNEAQ (reference sequence). The CDR3 has 14 amino acids. The CDR3 bases are TGTGCCAGCAGCTCTAGCGGGGGAACCTACGAGCAGTACTTC. Its translation: CASSSSGGTYEQYF.

This clonotype came up many times. The chain recombines TRBV5-1 with TRBJ2-7; D is unresolved. Germline CDR1 is SGHRS and CDR2 is YFSETQ. The CDR3 runs to 10 residues. V lost 4 bases and J 2 bases, leaving 1 base between the germline ends. The CDR3 region has the DNA TGCGCCAGCAGCCCCTACGAGCAGTACTTC. It codes for CASSPYEQYF. Filled out from reference TRBV5-1 and TRBJ2-7, the complete variable domain reads KAGVTQTPRYLIKTRGQQVTLSCSPISGHRSVSWYQQTPGQGLQFLFEYFSETQRNKGNFPGRFSGRQFSNSRSEMNVSTLELGDSALYLCASSPYEQYFGPGTRLTVT.

This clonotype showed up just a few times. A read error may produce the germline difference seen at one junction end. The chain joins TRBV28 to TRBJ1-5, with 9 bases aligning to TRBD1. This CDR3 spans 15 amino acids. Looked up from germline, CDR1 is MDHEN and CDR2 is SYDVKM. CDR3: CASSEDRGDNQPQNF. The CDR3 nucleotides are TGTGCCAGCAGTGAGGACAGGGGAGATAATCAGCCCCAGAATTTT.

This clonotype was picked up many times. The V call is TRBV7-6, the J call TRBJ1-1; D is ambiguous. This CDR3 contains 14 residues. Germline CDR1 and CDR2: SGHVS and FNYEAQ. V was pared by 1 base and J by 1 base, with 7 bases between. CDR3 region: CASSLEGENTEAFF. The CDR3, as DNA: TGTGCCAGCAGCTTAGAGGGAGAGAACACTGAAGCTTTCTTT.

This clonotype was seen a handful of times. The CDR3, as DNA: TGTGCCAGCAGTCCTATCGGAGGACGTAACACTGAAGCTTTCTTT. It translates to CASSPIGGRNTEAFF. V and J are TRBV2 and TRBJ1-1; D ambiguous. The CDR3 consists of 15 residues. CDR1 and CDR2 (germline): SNHLY, FYNNEI. V gave up 5 bases and J gave up 2 bases, with 15 bases separating them. The full variable domain, in which reference TRBV2 and TRBJ1-1 provide the parts outside the CDR3, is EPEVTQTPSHQVTQMGQEVILRCVPISNHLYFYWYRQILGQKVEFLVSFYNNEISEKSEIFDDQFSVERPDGSNFTLKIRSTKLEDSAMYFCASSPIGGRNTEAFFGQGTRLTVV.

In its sample, this clonotype was seen many times. The chain joins TRBV12-3 or TRBV12-4 to TRBJ2-1, with D hard to call. The CDR3 has 16 residues. V dropped 7 bases and J dropped 4 bases, with 20 bases sitting between them. The CDR3 DNA reads as TGTGCCAGCACCCGTACGGGCCTTTCTAGGTACAATGAGCAGTTCTTC. Its translation: CASTRTGLSRYNEQFF.